Listed below are T cell receptor beta chains from one sample, sequenced in a study of control samples from healthy donors and cancer patients. Using immunoSEQ multiplex PCR, the repertoire was profiled, and TCRdb retains in-frame clones only, with some absent. The table shows about 41,000 clones, with approximately 94% occurring only once. The sample consisted of blood. The receptors were gathered from a man aged 55 to 69 in good health. The CDR3 runs from the conserved cysteine through the conserved F or W. The D gene is left open where the match is weak. Size tells how often a clone was seen (once, few, many) or the class of an expanded clone, and some rows leave it out.

J gene,V gene,D gene,clone size,CDR3 protein,CDR3 DNA
TRBJ2-2,TRBV3-1/TRBV3-2,-,-,CASSQGGPYNHIGTGELFF,TGTGCCAGCAGCCAAGGGGGACCATACAACCACATTGGGACCGGGGAGCTGTTTTTT
TRBJ2-7,TRBV9,TRBD2,-,CASSGTSAEQYF,TGTGCCAGCAGCGGGACTAGCGCCGAGCAGTACTTC
TRBJ2-6,TRBV28,TRBD1,few,CASSLWTGGAGANVLTF,TGTGCCAGCAGCCTATGGACAGGGGGCGCTGGGGCCAACGTCCTGACTTTC
TRBJ2-7,TRBV12-3/TRBV12-4,-,-,CASSSSASYEQYF,TGTGCCAGCAGTTCGTCGGCTTCCTACGAGCAGTACTTC
TRBJ1-1,TRBV4-1,-,-,CASSQPRQSNEAFF,TGCGCCAGCAGCCAACCCCGACAGAGTAATGAAGCTTTCTTT
TRBJ2-7,TRBV28,-,-,CASSLQYEQYF,TGTGCCAGCAGTTTGCAATACGAGCAGTACTTC
TRBJ2-1,TRBV5-4,-,-,CASSTTSTDEQFF,TGTGCCAGCAGCACGACTAGTACCGATGAGCAGTTCTTC
TRBJ2-1,TRBV18,TRBD1,-,CASSPGLGTGTNEQFF,TGTGCCAGCTCACCGGGCTTAGGGACAGGGACCAATGAGCAGTTCTTC
TRBJ1-2,TRBV30,-,-,CAWRPDSRGYTF,TGTGCCTGGAGACCGGACAGCCGAGGCTACACCTTC
TRBJ1-6,TRBV3-1/TRBV3-2,TRBD1,-,CASSLVGQGSSPLHF,TGTGCCAGCAGCCTCGTAGGACAGGGTAGTTCACCCCTCCACTTT
TRBJ1-4,TRBV4-1,-,-,CASSQELEKLFF,TGCGCCAGCAGCCAAGAGTTGGAAAAACTGTTTTTT
TRBJ2-1,TRBV10-1,TRBD1,-,CASSGRDREGNEQFF,TGCGCCAGCAGTGGACGGGACAGGGAAGGCAATGAGCAGTTCTTC
TRBJ1-4,TRBV19,-,-,CASADSSNEKLFF,TGTGCCAGTGCTGACAGTTCGAATGAAAAACTGTTTTTT
TRBJ2-2,TRBV2,-,-,CASSEARNPTGELFF,TGTGCCAGCAGTGAAGCGAGGAACCCGACCGGGGAGCTGTTTTTT
TRBJ2-5,TRBV5-1,-,-,CASSLLGVGETQYF,TGCGCCAGCAGCTTGCTGGGAGTCGGGGAGACCCAGTACTTC
TRBJ2-1,TRBV24-1,TRBD2,-,CATTGTRINEQFF,TGTGCCACCACGGGGACTAGAATCAATGAGCAGTTCTTC
TRBJ1-4,TRBV19,-,-,CASSVVVMGGEKLFF,TGTGCCAGTAGTGTTGTTGTGATGGGTGGAGAAAAACTGTTTTTT
TRBJ1-2,TRBV7-2,-,-,CASSWDNLPLNYGYTF,TGTGCCAGCAGTTGGGACAACCTACCGCTTAACTATGGCTACACCTTC
TRBJ1-2,TRBV11-2,-,once,CASSLDRAAGNGYTF,TGTGCCAGCAGCTTAGATCGGGCAGCTGGGAATGGCTACACCTTC
TRBJ2-3,TRBV12-3/TRBV12-4,-,-,CASIAGRVDTQYF,TGTGCCAGCATCGCGGGGAGAGTGGATACGCAGTATTTT
TRBJ2-5,TRBV5-4,TRBD2,-,CASSLAFGTSGRASLETQYF,TGTGCCAGCAGCTTGGCTTTCGGGACTAGCGGGAGGGCCTCCTTAGAGACCCAGTACTTC
TRBJ2-7,TRBV5-1,-,-,CASSFPPGSGPYEQYF,TGCGCCAGCAGCTTCCCACCCGGGAGTGGTCCCTACGAGCAGTACTTC
TRBJ2-2,TRBV28,-,-,CASSWGMNTGELFF,TGTGCCAGCAGTTGGGGTATGAACACCGGGGAGCTGTTTTTT
TRBJ2-5,TRBV27,-,-,CASSLSGQETQYF,TGTGCCAGCAGTTTATCAGGGCAAGAGACCCAGTACTTC
TRBJ1-2,TRBV7-3,-,-,CASSLSPGEGYGYTF,TGTGCCAGCAGCTTAAGCCCAGGGGAGGGGTATGGCTACACCTTC
TRBJ1-1,TRBV12-3/TRBV12-4,-,-,CASSPGLYTEAFF,TGTGCCAGCAGTCCGGGCCTTTACACTGAAGCTTTCTTT
TRBJ2-1,TRBV2,TRBD2,-,CASSEAGSGRIYEQFF,TGTGCCAGCAGTGAAGCGGGGAGCGGGAGAATCTATGAGCAGTTCTTC
TRBJ1-5,TRBV25-1,TRBD1,-,CASSDTGGGNQPQHF,TGTGCCAGCAGTGACACAGGGGGAGGCAATCAGCCCCAGCATTTT
TRBJ2-7,TRBV19,TRBD1,-,CASRDRGFEQYF,TGTGCCAGTAGGGACAGGGGGTTCGAGCAGTACTTC
TRBJ2-1,TRBV6-4,TRBD1,-,CASRINGVDRVTYNEQFF,TGTGCCAGCAGGATTAATGGAGTCGACAGGGTAACATACAATGAGCAGTTCTTC
TRBJ2-5,TRBV29-1,-,-,CSVRSTAIQETQYF,TGCAGCGTTCGGAGTACGGCCATCCAAGAGACCCAGTACTTC
TRBJ2-7,TRBV7-8,-,-,CASSLDFYEQYF,TGTGCCAGCAGCTTAGACTTTTACGAGCAGTACTTC
TRBJ2-1,TRBV10-3,-,-,CAISEGGTDNEQFF,TGTGCCATCAGTGAAGGCGGGACAGACAATGAGCAGTTCTTC
TRBJ1-1,TRBV4-1,-,-,CASSPRRVGSFEAFF,TGCGCCAGCAGCCCCCGGCGGGTGGGGAGCTTTGAAGCTTTCTTT
TRBJ1-5,TRBV2,-,-,CASSERGSQHF,TGTGCCAGCAGTGAGAGAGGCTCCCAGCATTTT
TRBJ1-3,TRBV9,-,-,CASSVIGGAGNTIYF,TGTGCCAGCAGCGTCATAGGGGGAGCTGGAAACACCATATATTTT
TRBJ1-1,TRBV11-3,-,-,CASSQRQGNPEAFF,TGTGCCAGCAGCCAGAGGCAGGGGAACCCTGAAGCTTTCTTT
TRBJ2-2,TRBV29-1,-,-,CSVVRTGELFF,TGCAGCGTTGTGCGGACCGGGGAGCTGTTTTTT
TRBJ2-2,TRBV2,-,-,CATGLHTGELFF,TGTGCCACCGGACTGCACACCGGGGAGCTGTTTTTT
TRBJ2-3,TRBV11-3,TRBD2,-,CASSPGLASHDTQYF,TGTGCCAGCAGCCCGGGACTAGCGTCTCACGATACGCAGTATTTT
TRBJ1-2,TRBV30,-,few,CAWSRLYGYTF,TGTGCCTGGAGCAGGTTATATGGCTACACCTTC
TRBJ2-5,TRBV15,TRBD2,-,CATGRGTSGTLETQYF,TGTGCCACCGGCAGGGGGACTAGCGGGACCCTAGAGACCCAGTACTTC
TRBJ2-7,TRBV27,-,-,CASSLGLATYEQYF,TGTGCCAGCAGTTTAGGGCTAGCGACCTACGAGCAGTACTTC
TRBJ2-1,TRBV29-1,TRBD1,-,CSGGAGGVEQFF,TGCAGCGGAGGTGCAGGGGGCGTTGAGCAGTTCTTC
TRBJ2-5,TRBV3-1/TRBV3-2,-,-,CASSQDQASDETQYF,TGTGCCAGCAGCCAAGATCAGGCTAGCGATGAGACCCAGTACTTC
TRBJ2-7,TRBV7-8,TRBD2,-,CASSALAGGTYEQYF,TGTGCCAGCAGCGCACTAGCGGGAGGGACCTACGAGCAGTACTTC
TRBJ1-1,TRBV18,-,-,CASSPPAALYTEAFF,TGTGCCAGCTCACCACCGGCAGCTCTGTACACTGAAGCTTTCTTT
TRBJ2-5,TRBV28,-,-,CASSSVTQYF,TGTGCCAGCAGTTCTGTGACCCAGTACTTC
TRBJ1-4,TRBV5-1,TRBD1,-,CASRVGTGIATNEKLFF,TGCGCCAGCAGGGTGGGGACAGGAATAGCAACTAATGAAAAACTGTTTTTT
TRBJ2-3,TRBV15,-,-,CATSSWVQRTDTQYF,TGTGCCACCAGCAGCTGGGTCCAGCGCACAGATACGCAGTATTTT
TRBJ1-5,TRBV19,-,once,CASSLQGGGQPQHF,TGTGCCAGTAGTTTGCAGGGAGGAGGCCAGCCCCAGCATTTT
TRBJ2-2,TRBV19,TRBD2,-,CASSMPSGRRTGELFF,TGTGCCAGTAGTATGCCTAGCGGGAGGCGAACCGGGGAGCTGTTTTTT
TRBJ2-5,TRBV7-9,TRBD2,-,CASSLGLAGDWGETQYF,TGTGCCAGCAGCTTAGGGCTAGCGGGAGATTGGGGAGAGACCCAGTACTTC
TRBJ1-5,TRBV5-1,-,-,CASSGGGGQPQHF,TGCGCCAGCAGCGGTGGGGGTGGACAGCCCCAGCATTTT